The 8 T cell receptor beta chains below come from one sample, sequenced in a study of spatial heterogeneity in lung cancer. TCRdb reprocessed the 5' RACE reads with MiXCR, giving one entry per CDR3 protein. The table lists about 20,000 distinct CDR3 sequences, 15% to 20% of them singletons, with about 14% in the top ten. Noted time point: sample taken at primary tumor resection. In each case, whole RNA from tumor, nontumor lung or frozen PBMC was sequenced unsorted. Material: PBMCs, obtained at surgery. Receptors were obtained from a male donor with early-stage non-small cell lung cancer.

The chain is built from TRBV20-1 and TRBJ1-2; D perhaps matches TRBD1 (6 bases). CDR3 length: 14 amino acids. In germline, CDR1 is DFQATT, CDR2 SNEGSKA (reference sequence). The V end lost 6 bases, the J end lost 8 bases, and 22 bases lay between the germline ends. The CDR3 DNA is TGCAGTGCCGAGGGAGGACAGAACAGGGACGGCTACACCTTC. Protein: CSAEGGQNRDGYTF.

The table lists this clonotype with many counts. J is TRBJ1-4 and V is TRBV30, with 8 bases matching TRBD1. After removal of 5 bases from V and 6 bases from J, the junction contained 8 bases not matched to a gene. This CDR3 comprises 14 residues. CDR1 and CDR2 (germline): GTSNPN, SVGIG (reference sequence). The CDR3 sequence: CAWEHTGGYEKLFF. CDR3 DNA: TGTGCCTGGGAACATACAGGGGGATATGAAAAACTGTTTTTT.

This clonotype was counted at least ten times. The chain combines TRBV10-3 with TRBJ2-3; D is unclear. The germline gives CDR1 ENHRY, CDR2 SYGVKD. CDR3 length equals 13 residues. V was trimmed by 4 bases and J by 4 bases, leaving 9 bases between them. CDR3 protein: CAISGSGADTQYF. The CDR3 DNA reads TGTGCCATCAGTGGAAGTGGGGCAGATACGCAGTATTTT.

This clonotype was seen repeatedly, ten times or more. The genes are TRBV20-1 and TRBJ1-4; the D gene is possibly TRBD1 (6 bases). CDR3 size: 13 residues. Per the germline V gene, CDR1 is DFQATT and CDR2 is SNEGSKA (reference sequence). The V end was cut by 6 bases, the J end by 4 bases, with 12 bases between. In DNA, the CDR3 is TGCAGTGCCCAGACAGGAGTTAATGAAAAACTGTTTTTT. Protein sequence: CSAQTGVNEKLFF.

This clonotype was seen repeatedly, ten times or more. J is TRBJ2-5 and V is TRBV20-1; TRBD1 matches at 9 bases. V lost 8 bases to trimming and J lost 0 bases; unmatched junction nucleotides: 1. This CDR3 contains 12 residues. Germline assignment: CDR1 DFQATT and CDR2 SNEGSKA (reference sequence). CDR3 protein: CSWTGDQETQYF. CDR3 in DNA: TGCAGTTGGACAGGGGACCAAGAGACCCAGTACTTC.

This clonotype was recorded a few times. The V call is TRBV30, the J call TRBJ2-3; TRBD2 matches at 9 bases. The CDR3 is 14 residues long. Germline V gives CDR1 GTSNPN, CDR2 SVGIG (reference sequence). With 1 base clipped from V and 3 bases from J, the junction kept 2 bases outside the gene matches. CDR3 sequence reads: CAWSEAGGTDTQYF. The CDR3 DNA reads TGTGCCTGGAGTGAGGCGGGGGGGACAGATACGCAGTATTTT.

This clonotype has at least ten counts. The CDR3 here is CASSLRGQGSYNEQFF. The CDR3 region has the DNA TGTGCCAGCAGCTTAAGGGGACAGGGCTCCTACAATGAGCAGTTCTTC. This chain uses TRBV7-3 with TRBJ2-1, with 9 bases fitting TRBD1. The CDR3 contains 16 residues. The germline V gene encodes CDR1 SGHTA and CDR2 FQGTGA. Trimming at V came to 1 base and at J to 0 bases, leaving 1 base not matched to a gene. Full variable domain (rest looked up from reference TRBV7-3 and TRBJ2-1): GAGVSQTPSNKVTEKGKYVELRCDPISGHTALYWYRQSLGQGPEFLIYFQGTGAADDSGLPNDRFFAVRPEGSVSTLKIQRTERGDSAVYLCASSLRGQGSYNEQFFGPGTRLTVL.

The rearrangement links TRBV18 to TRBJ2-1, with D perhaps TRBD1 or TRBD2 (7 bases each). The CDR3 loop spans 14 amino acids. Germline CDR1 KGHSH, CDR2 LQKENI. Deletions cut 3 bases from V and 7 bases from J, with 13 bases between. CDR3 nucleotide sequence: TGTGCCAGCTCACCTCGACAGGGAGGGAATGAGCAGTTCTTC. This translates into CASSPRQGGNEQFF.